This TCR beta chain was identified in a study of T cell repertoires in cytomegalovirus infection. Study in general: It was the public TCR beta signatures that indicated both CMV infection and matching HLA type. Points from the study as a whole: CMV carriers having the relevant HLA were flagged by cumulative public TCR beta family frequency.

This clonotype appeared many times. Its antigen is not known. MiXCR was run by TCRdb on the reads, yielding one entry per CDR3 protein. The table lists 150,000 to 200,000 distinct CDR3 sequences, 9.5% of them singletons. The germline gives CDR1 DFQATT, CDR2 SNEGSKA (reference sequence). Trimming removed 2 bases from V and 6 bases from J, with 14 bases in between. The CDR3 totals 13 residues. The material sequenced was PBMCs. This sequence originates from a human donor in good health (CMV status not recorded). Some clones in this sample may be carry-over from other donors' samples. V and J are TRBV20-1 and TRBJ2-7; possibly TRBD1 for D (6 bases). The CDR3 nucleotides are TGCAGTGCTAGAACTACAGGGAAGTTCGAGCAGTACTTC. Translated: CSARTTGKFEQYF.